Listed here are 32 T cell receptor beta chains from one sample, sequenced in a study of vaccination effects on CD4 cells after COVID-19. These receptors have no known antigen. Before any sequencing was done, the ViraFEST assay used viral peptide pools to expand antigen-specific CD4+ T cells. The culture ran for 10 to 11 days, and then CD4+ T cells were isolated. Sequenced by immunoSEQ multiplex PCR; TCRdb stores in-frame clones only, minus some. This repertoire shows tens of thousands of clones, 73% found once; its top ten account for 12%. Sample: CD4+ T cells from PBMCs cultured with HCoV-229E spike peptides, taken before COVID-19 vaccination. The receptor source for this set is a human donor who received a COVID-19 vaccine.

This clone occurred a few times. This chain links TRBV15 with TRBJ2-1; D not resolved. This CDR3 is 18 amino acids long. The germline V gene has CDR1 LNHNV and CDR2 YYDKDF (reference sequence). The germline V and J ends were trimmed by 1 base and 4 bases, with 20 bases remaining between them. The CDR3 DNA follows: TGTGCCACCAGCAGAGTGTCTGGCGTGAAGTTGAATTACAATGAGCAGTTCTTC. Translated: CATSRVSGVKLNYNEQFF.

This clone was counted between two and nine times. The chain combines TRBV2 with TRBJ2-2, with D perhaps TRBD1 or TRBD2 (6 bases each). The V gene lost 9 bases and the J gene lost 5 bases, with 13 bases spanning the gap. From germline, CDR1 is SNHLY and CDR2 FYNNEI. The CDR3 loop spans 13 amino acids. The DNA for the CDR3 is TGTGCCAGTGGTGGGGGGCGAACCGGGGAGCTGTTTTTT. It specifies CASGGGRTGELFF.

The chain couples TRBV14 to TRBJ1-4; no definite D call. The CDR3 extends over 18 amino acids. Germline values: CDR1 SGHDN, CDR2 FVKESK. Trimming left V 0 bases short and J 0 bases short, with 14 bases between. The CDR3 reads CASSQDTVIFPTNEKLFF. In DNA form, the CDR3 reads TGTGCCAGCAGCCAAGATACCGTGATATTCCCAACTAATGAAAAACTGTTTTTT.

The chain recombines TRBV28 with TRBJ2-3, with D unclear. The CDR3 has 11 residues. V lost 3 bases and J 2 bases, leaving 0 bases between the germline ends. Germline assignment: CDR1 MDHEN and CDR2 SYDVKM. CDR3 coding DNA: TGTGCCAGCAGTTTCACAGATACGCAGTATTTT. Translation gives CASSFTDTQYF.

This clone was observed a few times. V gene TRBV6-4 combines with J gene TRBJ1-2; D not certain. The CDR3 extends over 14 amino acids. Trimming stripped 6 bases from V and 4 bases from J, with 15 bases between. Looked up from germline, CDR1 is MRHNA and CDR2 is SNTAGT. CDR3 sequence: CASSDRGGSYGYTF. The CDR3 nucleotides read TGTGCCAGCAGCGACCGCGGCGGGAGCTATGGCTACACCTTC.

V and J are TRBV5-1 and TRBJ2-7; maybe TRBD2 (5 bases). The CDR3 sequence is 11 residues long. The V and J ends lost 6 bases and 6 bases respectively, with 10 bases between them. Per germline, CDR1 SGHRS and CDR2 YFSETQ. The CDR3 sequence is CASKGETEQYF. In DNA, the CDR3 is TGCGCCAGCAAGGGAGAAACCGAGCAGTACTTC.

This sequence joins TRBV5-1 and TRBJ1-2; no firm D call. V was trimmed by 2 bases and J by 7 bases, leaving 12 bases between them. The CDR3 contains 13 residues. CDR1 SGHRS and CDR2 YFSETQ come from the germline V gene. CDR3 residues: CASSLTRVSGYTF. CDR3 coding DNA: TGCGCCAGCAGCTTAACAAGGGTTTCTGGCTACACCTTC.

The rearrangement uses TRBV6-5 and TRBJ1-1; TRBD1 might be the D (6 bases). The CDR3 contains 15 residues. Deletions cut 4 bases from V and 2 bases from J, with 14 bases between. CDR1 and CDR2 from the germline V gene are MNHEY and SVGAGI. In DNA, the CDR3 is TGTGCCAGCAGTTGGTCAGAGGGGGGCAACACTGAAGCTTTCTTT. Amino acids: CASSWSEGGNTEAFF.

The chain combines TRBV4-1 with TRBJ1-3; 8 bases align to TRBD1. V dropped 8 bases and J dropped 4; count of bases not matched to a gene: 4. This CDR3 comprises 13 residues. CDR1 MGHRA and CDR2 YSYEKL come from the germline V gene. The CDR3 sequence is CASGQGFGNTIYF. The CDR3 bases are TGCGCCAGCGGACAGGGCTTCGGAAACACCATATATTTT.

This rearrangement joins TRBV7-8 to TRBJ1-2; D might be TRBD1 (5 bases). V was cut by 1 base and J by 3 bases, with 12 bases left in between. Germline V gene lookup returns CDR1 SGHVS and CDR2 FQNEAQ. The CDR3 loop spans 15 amino acids. Written as DNA, the CDR3 is TGTGCCAGCAGCTTAGACAGGACTGCTTACTATGGCTACACCTTC. Translation: CASSLDRTAYYGYTF.

This rearrangement joins TRBV29-1 to TRBJ1-1; D call uncertain. Trimming removed 2 bases at V and 0 bases at J, with 7 bases between. The CDR3 length is 13 residues. CDR1 is SQVTM, CDR2 ANQGSEA, per germline. The CDR3 loop reads CSVETGMNTEAFF. The CDR3 bases are TGCAGCGTTGAAACGGGGATGAACACTGAAGCTTTCTTT.

V usage is TRBV4-1 and J usage is TRBJ2-7; 10 bases fit TRBD2. V lost 3 bases and J lost 1; bases outside the gene matches: 9. Germline-derived CDR1 and CDR2 are MGHRA and YSYEKL. The CDR3 sequence is 17 residues long. The CDR3, as DNA: TGCGCCAGCAGCCAGGGGGTAGCGGGAGGTTTATCCTACGAGCAGTACTTC. Protein sequence: CASSQGVAGGLSYEQYF.

The chain couples TRBV6-4 to TRBJ2-3; tentative D call: TRBD2 (6 bases). The CDR3 length is 14 residues. V lost 4 bases and J lost 1, with 9 bases in between. CDR1 and CDR2 from the germline V gene are MRHNA and SNTAGT. CDR3 in DNA: TGTGCCAGCAGTGCTGGCGGGGGCACAGATACGCAGTATTTT. This gives the protein CASSAGGGTDTQYF.

This clone was seen once. The V and J genes are TRBV4-1 and TRBJ2-5, with TRBD2 identical over 11 bases. The CDR3 totals 17 residues. Trimming cost V 0 bases and J 1 base; bases outside gene matches: 4. In germline, CDR1 is MGHRA, CDR2 YSYEKL. CDR3 in amino acids: CASSQEGSGGVQETQYF. The DNA for the CDR3 is TGCGCCAGCAGCCAAGAGGGTAGCGGGGGGGTCCAAGAGACCCAGTACTTC.

The chain links TRBV4-1 to TRBJ2-1; 11 nucleotides line up with TRBD2. The V gene's germline CDR1 is MGHRA and CDR2 YSYEKL. CDR3 length: 17 residues. V was pared by 4 bases and J by 4 bases, with 9 bases of the junction left unmatched. The CDR3 here is CASSLLSGTSGYNEQFF. For the CDR3, the DNA is TGCGCCAGCAGCCTCTTATCTGGGACTAGCGGTTACAATGAGCAGTTCTTC.

This rearrangement joins TRBV9 to TRBJ2-1; D possibly corresponds to TRBD1 (6 bases). Trimming pared 0 bases from V and 0 bases from J, leaving 7 bases between. CDR1 is SGDLS and CDR2 is YYNGEE in the germline V gene. There are 15 residues in the CDR3. CDR3 nucleotides: TGTGCCAGCAGCGTAGTGGACAGCTCCTACAATGAGCAGTTCTTC. It specifies CASSVVDSSYNEQFF.

The chain couples TRBV6-5 to TRBJ2-6; D not certain. V was shortened by 2 bases and J by 0 bases, with 8 bases between the two germline ends. CDR3 length: 16 residues. Germline V gives CDR1 MNHEY, CDR2 SVGAGI. Here the CDR3 reads CASSYQVFSGANVLTF. CDR3 in DNA: TGTGCCAGCAGTTACCAGGTTTTCTCTGGGGCCAACGTCCTGACTTTC.

V is TRBV19 and J is TRBJ1-2, with D possibly being TRBD1 (5 bases). Germline CDR1 and CDR2: LNHDA and SQIVND (reference sequence). This CDR3 is built from 14 residues. Trimming left V 6 bases short and J 6 bases short, with 17 bases between. CDR3 coding DNA: TGTGCCAGTAGCTCAAGCCAGGGATGGGATGGCTACACCTTC. The encoded protein is CASSSSQGWDGYTF.

V is TRBV19 and J is TRBJ1-5; D gene uncertain. There are 16 residues in the CDR3. Germline CDR1 LNHDA, CDR2 SQIVND (reference sequence). The V end was cut by 4 bases, the J end by 6 bases, with 19 bases between. DNA of the CDR3: TGTGCCAGTAGTACGGACCCGGACGGGGTCGGTCAGCCCCAGCATTTT. It translates to CASSTDPDGVGQPQHF. The complete variable domain, with remaining parts taken from reference TRBV19 and TRBJ1-5, reads DGGITQSPKYLFRKEGQNVTLSCEQNLNHDAMYWYRQDPGQGLRLIYYSQIVNDFQKGDIAEGYSVSREKKESFPLTVTSAQKNPTAFYLCASSTDPDGVGQPQHFGDGTRLSIL.

V and J are TRBV11-2 and TRBJ2-1; 10 bases are a match to TRBD2. The J segment lost 3 bases and the V segment lost 0 bases, leaving 8 bases of the junction unmatched. The CDR3 is made up of 18 amino acids. Germline V gene data show CDR1 as SGHAT and CDR2 as FQNNGV. The chain's CDR3 is CASSLENSGRAGYNEQFF. The DNA of the CDR3 is TGTGCCAGCAGCTTAGAAAACAGCGGGAGGGCCGGCTACAATGAGCAGTTCTTC. Full variable domain (missing parts from reference TRBV11-2 and TRBJ2-1): EAGVAQSPRYKIIEKRQSVAFWCNPISGHATLYWYQQILGQGPKLLIQFQNNGVVDDSQLPKDRFSAERLKGVDSTLKIQPAKLEDSAVYLCASSLENSGRAGYNEQFFGPGTRLTVL.

This clone was observed once. The J gene is TRBJ2-7, the V gene TRBV6-2 or TRBV6-3, with 9 bases that match TRBD2. Losses at the gene ends were 4 bases for V and 2 bases for J; bases not matched to a gene: 3. Germline V lookup: CDR1 MNHEY, CDR2 SVGEGT. The CDR3 contains 14 residues. CDR3 sequence (DNA): TGTGCCAGCAGTTTTTTAGCGGGAGCCTACGAGCAGTACTTC. Its protein is CASSFLAGAYEQYF.

The sample holds one count of this clone. This chain joins TRBV6-5 and TRBJ2-3; 10 bases map to TRBD2. With 6 bases clipped from V and 4 bases from J, the junction kept 7 bases outside the gene matches. In germline, CDR1 is MNHEY, CDR2 SVGAGI. The CDR3 has 15 residues. CDR3 in amino acids: CASSSTAGGSDTQYF. CDR3 DNA sequence: TGTGCCAGCAGCTCGACAGCGGGAGGGTCAGATACGCAGTATTTT.

The V and J genes are TRBV14 and TRBJ2-5; possibly TRBD2 for D (7 bases). This CDR3 has 15 residues. Trimming pared 3 bases from V and 5 bases from J, leaving 16 bases between. Per the germline V gene, CDR1 is SGHDN and CDR2 is FVKESK. CDR3 bases: TGTGCCAGCAGCCAGTATGGCGGGGGCGGGGAGACCCAGTACTTC. Its translation is CASSQYGGGGETQYF.

The CDR3 loop is CASSGLRTGSNYGYTF. Here the CDR3 DNA reads TGTGCCAGCAGCGGACTGCGGACAGGGTCTAACTATGGCTACACCTTC. V is TRBV7-9 and J is TRBJ1-2; TRBD1 matches 8 bases. V was pared by 5 bases and J by 0 bases, with 8 bases of the junction left unmatched. Germline values: CDR1 SEHNR, CDR2 FQNEAQ (reference sequence). CDR3 length: 16 residues.

The chain has TRBV5-1 and TRBJ2-5; unclear D gene. Germline V gene sequence: CDR1 SGHRS, CDR2 YFSETQ. The CDR3 is made up of 15 amino acids. Trimming took off 2 bases at V and 5 bases at J, with 16 bases between the two ends. The CDR3 bases are TGCGCCAGCAGCTTCGGAACAACCGTGGGGGAGACCCAGTACTTC. This codes for CASSFGTTVGETQYF.

The chain links TRBV3-1 (or the pseudogene TRBV3-2) to TRBJ2-2; 8 positions match TRBD2. The CDR3 spans 18 residues. Germline values: CDR1 LGHDT, CDR2 YNNKEL (reference sequence). The ends lost 5 bases at V and 6 bases at J; junction bases unmatched: 17. CDR3 nucleotides: TGTGCCAGCAGCTTATCACTCGGGGGGGCCGTTGGTTCCGGGGAGCTGTTTTTT. Amino acids: CASSLSLGGAVGSGELFF.

This chain joins TRBV24-1 and TRBJ2-5; no clear D gene. The CDR3 totals 15 residues. The V and J ends lost 4 bases and 1 base respectively, with 12 bases between them. CDR1 KGHDR and CDR2 SFDVKD come from the germline V gene. This chain's CDR3 is CATSDSWTTQETQYF. CDR3 bases: TGTGCCACCAGTGACTCCTGGACCACCCAAGAGACCCAGTACTTC.

This clone was counted once. The chain recombines TRBV11-3 with TRBJ2-2; 7 bases line up with TRBD2. The CDR3 is 17 residues long. V gave up 6 bases and J gave up 0 bases; unmatched junction bases: 10. Germline CDR1 is SGHNT and CDR2 is YENEEA. In nucleotides, the CDR3 is TGTGCCAGCAGTTCACCTCTAGCGGAGACGAACACCGGGGAGCTGTTTTTT. Translation gives CASSSPLAETNTGELFF.

J is TRBJ1-6 and V is TRBV7-9; no firm D call. V was pared by 1 base and J by 4 bases, with 5 bases between. There are 14 residues in the CDR3. Germline V gene sequence: CDR1 SEHNR, CDR2 FQNEAQ (reference sequence). CDR3 sequence reads: CASSLEQYNSPLHF. The CDR3 DNA reads TGTGCCAGCAGCTTAGAGCAATATAATTCACCCCTCCACTTT.

The chain employs TRBV5-8 and TRBJ2-7; a possible D gene is TRBD2 (5 bases). The CDR3 is 11 residues long. CDR1 SGHTS and CDR2 YDEGEE come from the germline V gene. With 7 bases removed from V and 2 bases from J, the gap between germline ends came to 7 bases. The CDR3 spells CASGSPYEQYF. CDR3 DNA sequence: TGTGCCAGCGGGAGTCCCTACGAGCAGTACTTC.

Concerning this clone itself: The DNA is omitted, as the CDR3 cannot be located on it reliably, and the CDR3 follows TCRdb's listing. V gene TRBV21-1 combines with J gene TRBJ2-3; the D call of TRBD2 is as the table states it, not checked on the DNA. TRBV21-1 is a pseudogene segment. A total of 21 residues make up the CDR3, ends included. CDR3 in amino acids: CASSKTYPCLSGLASTDTQYF.

V gene TRBV4-1 combines with J gene TRBJ2-7, with TRBD1 matching 7 bases. CDR1 and CDR2 (germline): MGHRA, YSYEKL. The CDR3 sequence is 14 residues long. Trimming at V came to 4 bases and at J to 7 bases, leaving 10 bases not matched to a gene. CDR3 sequence reads: CASSPRLTGLEQYF. The CDR3 DNA follows: TGCGCCAGCAGCCCCCGCCTGACAGGGTTAGAGCAGTACTTC.